These 10 T cell receptor beta chains were all obtained from the same sample, sequenced in a study of T cells in Graves' hyperthyroidism and ophthalmopathy. Amplified TCR beta CDR3 regions derived from RNA transcripts. HTBI primers were the set used in a first-round RT-PCR of the TCR CDR3. TCRdb fed the multiplex PCR reads into MiXCR, producing one record per CDR3 protein. The sample carries some 740,000 distinct CDR3 sequences, around 15% recorded once. Sample: blood. These receptors were collected from a woman in her late teens or twenties with Graves' hyperthyroidism.

The chain couples TRBV7-2 to TRBJ2-3, with 10 nucleotides matching TRBD2. From germline, CDR1 is SGHTA and CDR2 FQGNSA. Trimming took 0 bases from V and 3 from J; bases not matched to a gene: 6. The CDR3 is 17 residues long. DNA of the CDR3: TGTGCCAGCAGCTTAGCGTATCTAGCGGGAGCGACAGATACGCAGTATTTT. This codes for CASSLAYLAGATDTQYF.

This chain links TRBV20-1 with TRBJ2-1, with a weak D call TRBD2 (7 bases). Germline V CDR1 and CDR2: DFQATT, SNEGSKA (reference sequence). Trimming removed 6 bases at V and 9 bases at J, with 24 bases between. The CDR3 sequence is 15 residues long. In nucleotides, the CDR3 is TGCAGTGCCGCTGGCGGGGGACAAGTAGAAAGTGAGCAGTTCTTC. It translates to CSAAGGGQVESEQFF.

This clonotype has a count of ten or more. This sequence joins TRBV2 and TRBJ2-7; 8 bases agree with TRBD1. Germline V gives CDR1 SNHLY, CDR2 FYNNEI. The trim removed 6 bases at V and 3 bases at J, leaving 10 bases unmatched. This CDR3 has 15 amino acids. In DNA, the CDR3 is TGTGCCAGCAGATCAAGACAGGGGCCCTACTACGAGCAGTACTTC. Its translation is CASRSRQGPYYEQYF.

To note about this clonotype: One junction end disagrees with the germline gene, perhaps due to a read error. The V and J genes are TRBV6-2 or TRBV6-3 and TRBJ1-5; no firm D call. The CDR3 loop spans 12 amino acids. Germline V gene lookup returns CDR1 MNHEY and CDR2 SVGEGT. CDR3 in DNA: TGTGCCAGCAGTTACGGTTATCAGCTCCAGCATTTT. It specifies CASSYGYQLQHF.

This chain joins TRBV12-5 and TRBJ2-5, with D possibly called TRBD1 or TRBD2 (5 bases each). Trimming pared 2 bases from V and 7 bases from J, leaving 14 bases between. The CDR3 totals 14 residues. Germline V gene lookup returns CDR1 LGHNT and CDR2 FRNRAP. CDR3 in DNA: TGTGCTAGTGGTTTGTCAGGGAGTATGGGGACCCAGTACTTC. Translated, it gives CASGLSGSMGTQYF.

This clonotype has a count of ten or more. The chain links TRBV7-6 to TRBJ2-1, with 10 bases fitting TRBD2. The CDR3 runs 16 residues. The trim removed 4 bases at V and 7 bases at J, leaving 10 bases unmatched. Germline loops: CDR1 SGHVS, CDR2 FNYEAQ. The CDR3 reads CASSSSGRALENEQFF. CDR3 DNA sequence: TGTGCCAGCAGCTCGAGCGGGAGGGCCTTAGAAAATGAGCAGTTCTTC.

In the case of this clonotype: A much larger clonotype is one base distant, so this may be a read error. The final CDR3 position lacks the conserved phenylalanine or tryptophan, pointing to a likely read error. V gene TRBV2 combines with J gene TRBJ2-1; TRBD2 agrees at 8 bases. V lost 6 bases and J lost 2; bases outside the gene matches: 6. Per the germline V gene, CDR1 is SNHLY and CDR2 is FYNNEI. This CDR3 is built from 15 residues. The CDR3 here is CASRPGLGPYNEQFV. The CDR3 DNA follows: TGTGCCAGCAGGCCGGGACTAGGCCCCTACAATGAGCAGTTCGTC.

The genes are TRBV19 and TRBJ2-1; D might be TRBD2 (7 bases). CDR1 is LNHDA, CDR2 SQIVND, per germline (reference sequence). The length of the CDR3 is 13 residues. V lost 0 bases to trimming and J lost 15 bases, with 15 bases between them. The CDR3 region has the DNA TGTGCCAGTAGTATAGAGGGTCTCGGGGGGCTGTTCTTC. This encodes CASSIEGLGGLFF.

The chain is built from TRBV28 and TRBJ2-2; the match to TRBD1 covers 7 bases. This CDR3 spans 16 amino acids. V lost 4 bases, J lost 0 bases, and 5 bases stayed unmatched. Germline V CDR1 and CDR2: MDHEN, SYDVKM. The CDR3 DNA sequence: TGTGCCAGCAGTTCAGGGGGTCGACCGAACACCGGGGAGCTGTTTTTT. The encoded protein is CASSSGGRPNTGELFF.

This chain joins TRBV7-9 and TRBJ1-5, with a weak D call TRBD1 (6 bases). Germline CDR1 reads SEHNR; CDR2 reads FQNEAQ (reference sequence). The CDR3 is 17 residues long. V dropped 1 base and J dropped 0 bases, with 13 bases sitting between them. This CDR3 reads CASSLGRGSDSNQPQHF. CDR3 DNA: TGTGCCAGCAGCTTAGGCAGGGGCTCAGATAGCAATCAGCCCCAGCATTTT.